Shown below are 30 T cell receptor beta chains from a single sample sequenced in a study of T cell clusters in autoimmune cytopenias. TRB was amplified by touch-down multiplex PCR, primer pools A and B combined. No DNA is given; TCRdb re-called the multiplex PCR reads and lists each CDR3 protein once. The table lists approximately 5,900 distinct CDR3 sequences. TRB was amplified from 250 ng of peripheral blood genomic DNA per sample. The same data also went into a second study, on T cell repertoires in aging, cancer and after chemotherapy.

The material sequenced was peripheral blood. Source of these receptors: a human donor in good health.

The chain couples TRBV5-1 to TRBJ2-7; lacking DNA, the TRBD1 call made by TCRdb goes unchecked. Per the germline V gene, CDR1 is SGHRS and CDR2 is YFSETQ. The CDR3 consists of 15 residues. The CDR3 sequence is CASSPGTVPIYEQYF.

The V and J genes are TRBV20-1 and TRBJ2-4; the D gene TCRdb calls, TRBD1, cannot be checked with no DNA. Germline assignment: CDR1 DFQATT and CDR2 SNEGSKA (reference sequence). This CDR3 spans 14 amino acids. The CDR3 here is CSALDRASKNIQYF.

The rearrangement joins TRBV6-5 to TRBJ1-2; TCRdb lists TRBD1, though no DNA is available to test this call. Germline V lookup: CDR1 MNHEY, CDR2 SVGAGI. The CDR3 spans 16 residues. CDR3 protein: CASSYLQGAANYGYTF.

The chain couples TRBV6-1 to TRBJ1-2. This CDR3 has 14 residues. CDR1 is MNHNS and CDR2 is SASEGT in the germline V gene. The CDR3 sequence: CASRGTHGPYGYTF.

V is TRBV4-2 and J is TRBJ2-5; there is no DNA to check the TCRdb D call of TRBD2. This CDR3 region has 22 residues. The germline V gene has CDR1 LGHNA and CDR2 YNFKEQ. CDR3 sequence: CASSHQSGLVSSGSPARETQYF.

The rearrangement uses TRBV6-1 and TRBJ1-5; TCRdb's D call of TRBD1 is untestable without DNA. CDR1 is MNHNS and CDR2 is SASEGT in the germline V gene. CDR3 length equals 14 residues. This CDR3 is CASSDLGGNQPQHF.

This clonotype counts as medium-sized by frequency. The CDR3 loop reads CSVDGDEGYEQYF. The chain carries TRBV29-1 and TRBJ2-7; TCRdb indicates TRBD1, and absent DNA this call remains unverified. Germline CDR1 SQVTM, CDR2 ANQGSEA. CDR3 size: 13 residues.

The chain employs TRBV20-1 and TRBJ1-2; TCRdb lists TRBD1, though no DNA is available to test this call. From germline, CDR1 is DFQATT and CDR2 SNEGSKA (reference sequence). The CDR3 consists of 15 residues. CDR3 amino acids: CSATPGKGYNYGYTF.

This clonotype is medium-sized (0.01 to 0.1%) by frequency. The chain is built from TRBV6-5 and TRBJ1-5. The germline CDR1 and CDR2 sequences are MNHEY and SVGAGI. The CDR3 runs to 14 residues. CDR3 protein: CASSQGPGDQPQHF.

The chain employs TRBV6-2 or TRBV6-3 and TRBJ2-7; checking the TCRdb D call of TRBD1 is not possible without DNA. CDR1 and CDR2 (germline): MNHEY, SVGEGT. The CDR3 extends over 16 amino acids. The CDR3: CASTSHRVVPSYEQYF.

V and J are TRBV7-2 and TRBJ2-7; TCRdb designates TRBD1, a call that cannot be tested without DNA. The CDR3 has 11 residues. Germline V gene data show CDR1 as SGHTA and CDR2 as FQGNSA. The CDR3 sequence: CASTSDSEQYF.

The chain links TRBV27 to TRBJ2-7; TCRdb selects TRBD1, and the lack of DNA leaves this call unchecked. The CDR3 runs 15 residues. Germline loops: CDR1 MNHEY, CDR2 SMNVEV (reference sequence). The CDR3 sequence is CASSLSGGSTYEQYF.

This clonotype ranks as medium-sized (0.01 to 0.1%) in terms of frequency. The CDR3 is CASRNSQGARDYGYTF. The chain uses TRBV27 and TRBJ1-2; TCRdb lists TRBD1, though no DNA is available to test this call. In germline, CDR1 is MNHEY, CDR2 SMNVEV (reference sequence). There are 16 residues in the CDR3.

The rearrangement joins TRBV5-6 to TRBJ1-2; TCRdb's assignment of TRBD1 cannot be checked, as there is no DNA. There are 13 residues in the CDR3. Germline V CDR1 and CDR2: SGHDT, YYEEEE. CDR3 protein: CASSLVRVRGYTF.

Its frequency marks this clonotype as medium-sized. The chain has TRBV18 and TRBJ2-5. CDR1 KGHSH and CDR2 LQKENI come from the germline V gene. The CDR3 has 12 amino acids. CDR3 region: CASSSGRETQYF.

This sequence joins TRBV18 and TRBJ2-1; TCRdb gives TRBD1 as the D gene, but with no DNA this cannot be confirmed. The CDR3 sequence is 15 residues long. CDR1 is KGHSH and CDR2 is LQKENI in the germline V gene. The CDR3 region is CASSLGQGSYNEQFF.

The J gene is TRBJ1-2, the V gene TRBV7-9; the TRBD1 assignment by TCRdb is unverifiable without DNA. Germline CDR1 reads SEHNR; CDR2 reads FQNEAQ (reference sequence). The CDR3 loop spans 16 amino acids. CDR3: CASSLRQGPDQYGYTF.

The rearrangement uses TRBV15 and TRBJ1-2; TCRdb proposes TRBD1, but this gene call is untestable without DNA. The CDR3 runs to 13 residues. Germline values: CDR1 LNHNV, CDR2 YYDKDF (reference sequence). CDR3 protein: CATSSARGLGYTF.

This chain links TRBV2 with TRBJ2-1; TCRdb names TRBD2, which stays unverified in the absence of DNA. CDR1 is SNHLY and CDR2 is FYNNEI in the germline V gene. The CDR3 is made up of 15 amino acids. The CDR3 is CASSGWRGGRDEQFF.

This chain links TRBV7-6 with TRBJ1-2. The CDR3 spans 14 residues. CDR1 is SGHVS and CDR2 is FNYEAQ in the germline V gene. The CDR3 loop reads CASSSTGPSAGYTF. The full variable domain, with the rest looked up from reference TRBV7-6 and TRBJ1-2, is GAGVSQSPRYKVTKRGQDVALRCDPISGHVSLYWYRQALGQGPEFLTYFNYEAQQDKSGLPNDRFSAERPEGSISTLTIQRTEQRDSAMYRCASSSTGPSAGYTFGSGTRLTVV.

This clonotype shows up as medium-sized by frequency. The chain recombines TRBV6-5 with TRBJ2-1; TCRdb calls TRBD1, which cannot be checked without DNA. The CDR3 runs to 16 residues. CDR1 and CDR2 from the germline V gene are MNHEY and SVGAGI. CDR3 sequence: CASSYSPAGGYNEQFF.

This chain joins TRBV7-2 and TRBJ2-5; TCRdb selects TRBD1, and the lack of DNA leaves this call unchecked. Germline V CDR1 and CDR2: SGHTA, FQGNSA. This CDR3 contains 14 residues. The CDR3 loop is CASSRRDRQETQYF.

This rearrangement joins TRBV10-3 to TRBJ2-7; without DNA, the TCRdb call of TRBD1 cannot be checked. Germline V gives CDR1 ENHRY, CDR2 SYGVKD. CDR3 length: 13 amino acids. The CDR3: CAIAGTGVYEQYF.

The chain links TRBV24-1 to TRBJ2-1; TCRdb returns TRBD2, unconfirmable since there is no DNA. Germline loops: CDR1 KGHDR, CDR2 SFDVKD. The CDR3 is made up of 18 amino acids. The CDR3 here is CATSDSSGGGSSYNEQFF.

Frequency places this clonotype as medium-sized (0.01 to 0.1%). The rearrangement links TRBV5-6 to TRBJ2-2; TCRdb proposes TRBD2, but this gene call is untestable without DNA. CDR1 is SGHDT, CDR2 YYEEEE, per germline. The CDR3 spans 15 residues. The CDR3 here is CASSFGLPNTGELFF.

The genes are TRBV19 and TRBJ1-5; the D call from TCRdb, TRBD1, cannot be confirmed without DNA. Germline lookup yields CDR1 LNHDA and CDR2 SQIVND (reference sequence). This CDR3 is built from 14 residues. Here the CDR3 reads CASTTGQGGQPQHF.

The V gene is TRBV6-1, the J gene TRBJ2-7; TCRdb outputs TRBD2, but without DNA this stays unchecked. The CDR3 is 16 residues long. CDR1 MNHNS and CDR2 SASEGT come from the germline V gene. The CDR3: CASSPRTSGVSYEQYF.

This CDR3 reads CASSLGAGSRETQYF. The genes are TRBV7-2 and TRBJ2-5; the D call of TRBD1 rests on TCRdb alone, since no DNA is present to check it. This CDR3 spans 15 amino acids. The germline V gene encodes CDR1 SGHTA and CDR2 FQGNSA.

This clonotype is deemed medium-sized by its frequency. The gene calls are TRBV6-2 or TRBV6-3 and TRBJ2-3. The CDR3 sequence is 13 residues long. Looked up from germline, CDR1 is MNHEY and CDR2 is SVGEGT. This CDR3 reads CASRTSRSDTQYF.

The chain combines TRBV11-2 with TRBJ2-1; TCRdb reports TRBD1, a call that lacks DNA to check it against. The CDR3 spans 14 residues. Germline CDR1 SGHAT, CDR2 FQNNGV. The CDR3 loop is CASSPGTGGLRQFF.